These T cell receptor beta chains were read from a single sample in a study of Ad26.COV2.S vaccination and SARS-CoV-2 variants. Measured with immunoSEQ multiplex PCR; TCRdb has only the in-frame clones, and not every one. The sample yields roughly 390,000 clones, 70% to 90% seen once. Sequenced material: peripheral blood, taken in a trial of Ad26.COV2.S vaccine versus placebo. The receptors were gathered from a person aged 18-65 years who received the Ad26.COV2.S COVID-19 vaccine or a placebo. The CDR3 runs from the conserved cysteine through the conserved F or W. A D gene is named only where the DNA matches it firmly. Expanded clones get a size class; other rows say once, few or many, or leave the size out.

j_call clone_size d_call v_call cdr3_nt cdr3_aa
TRBJ1-1 . TRBD1 TRBV3-1/TRBV3-2 TGTGCCAGCAGCCAAGATCTGGGGACAGGGCGGTCATTCTTT CASSQDLGTGRSFF
TRBJ1-5 . . TRBV19 TGTGCCAGTAGTATAGGTCCCCAGGGGAGATTCACTCAGCCCCAGCATTTT CASSIGPQGRFTQPQHF
TRBJ2-1 . . TRBV24-1 TGTGCCACCAGTGACGCCGACAGGAGCTCCTACAATGAGCAGTTCTTC CATSDADRSSYNEQFF
TRBJ1-4 . . TRBV6-6 TGTGCCAGCAGCCGATCTGGGGGGTTAGCTAATGAAAAACTGTTTTTT CASSRSGGLANEKLFF
TRBJ1-4 . . TRBV5-4 TGTGCCAGCAGCTTGGCCCCAGAAAATGAAAAACTGTTTTTT CASSLAPENEKLFF
TRBJ2-7 few TRBD2 TRBV6-5 TGTGCCAGCACCCCAGCGGGGCTCCACGAGCAGTACTTC CASTPAGLHEQYF
TRBJ1-1 . TRBD1 TRBV10-3 TGTGCCATCAGTAAACAGGGGGCGGACACTGAAGCTTTCTTT CAISKQGADTEAFF
TRBJ1-1 . . TRBV3-1/TRBV3-2 TGTGCCAGCAGCCAGACCCGGGGGGAAGCTTTCTTT CASSQTRGEAFF
TRBJ2-3 . . TRBV7-8 TGTGCCAGCAGCCCCGGGGCAGGAGATACAGATACGCAGTATTTT CASSPGAGDTDTQYF
TRBJ2-7 . . TRBV3-1/TRBV3-2 TGTGCCAGCAGCCACCGAAGCAGGGCGAGAGAGCAGTACTTC CASSHRSRAREQYF
TRBJ2-3 . . TRBV5-4 TGTGCCAGCAGCGCCCGGGGAGATACGCAGTATTTT CASSARGDTQYF
TRBJ1-2 . TRBD1 TRBV6-5 TGTGCCAGCAGTAGCAGGGGGGTCTATGGCTACACCTTC CASSSRGVYGYTF
TRBJ1-4 . . TRBV7-8 TGTGCCAGCAGCCCCCGGGCCCTCGCAACTAATGAAAAACTGTTTTTT CASSPRALATNEKLFF
TRBJ2-7 . . TRBV4-1 TGCGCCAGCAGCCAAGGTCCCGGAGACGAGCAGTACTTC CASSQGPGDEQYF
TRBJ2-7 once . TRBV18 TGTGCCAGCTCACTAGGACAGAGGGGCTACGAGCAGTACTTC CASSLGQRGYEQYF
TRBJ2-2 . TRBD2 TRBV2 TGTGCCAGCAGTGCTAGCGGGGGGCCCCTGAACACCGGGGAGCTGTTTTTT CASSASGGPLNTGELFF
TRBJ2-5 once TRBD2 TRBV2 TGTGCCAGCAGTGACTCGGTAGCGGGGGGCCCGTACCAAGAGACCCAGTACTTC CASSDSVAGGPYQETQYF
TRBJ2-2 . . TRBV4-1 TGCGCCAGCAGCCAAGTGAAGGGACGGTACACCGGGGAGCTGTTTTTT CASSQVKGRYTGELFF
TRBJ1-1 . . TRBV4-2 TGTGCCAGCAGCCAAGACAGGGGAGTCACTGAAGCTTTCTTT CASSQDRGVTEAFF
TRBJ1-6 . . TRBV6-5 TGTGCCAGCAGTTTAGGCTCCCAAAATTCACCCCTCCACTTT CASSLGSQNSPLHF
TRBJ2-1 . . TRBV7-9 TGTGCCAGCACGCCGGGGCAGCTCAGCTCCTACAATGAGCAGTTCTTC CASTPGQLSSYNEQFF
TRBJ2-1 . . TRBV4-1 TGCGCCAGCAGCCAAGCAGCGGATTCCTACAATGAGCAGTTCTTC CASSQAADSYNEQFF
TRBJ1-4 . . TRBV27 TGTGCCAGCAGTCCCACAGGGACTAATGAAAAACTGTTTTTT CASSPTGTNEKLFF
TRBJ2-7 once TRBD2 TRBV2 TGTGCCAGCAGTTCTAGCGGGGGGTTCTACTACGAGCAGTACTTC CASSSSGGFYYEQYF
TRBJ2-7 . TRBD1 TRBV24-1 TGTGCCACCAGTGCCCCATCCGGGGACAGCTACGAGCAGTACTTC CATSAPSGDSYEQYF
TRBJ2-4 few . TRBV5-1 TGCGCCAGCAGCTTGGCTAGCGTGGGAAACATTCAGTACTTC CASSLASVGNIQYF
TRBJ1-2 . . TRBV19 TGTGCCAGTAGTATCAGGATTTCGTATGGCTACACCTTC CASSIRISYGYTF
TRBJ1-5 . . TRBV6-5 TGTGCCAGCAGTTGGTGGGGCTATCAGCCCCAGCATTTT CASSWWGYQPQHF
TRBJ1-6 . TRBD1 TRBV15 TGTGCCACCAGCAGGGACAGGGCTCTTTCACCCCTCCACTTT CATSRDRALSPLHF
TRBJ1-5 . TRBD1 TRBV7-8 TGTGCCAGCAGTCGACAGGGGGCAGAAAATCAGCCCCAGCATTTT CASSRQGAENQPQHF
TRBJ1-2 . . TRBV6-5 TGTGCCAGCAGGCCCTCGGGAGGGGCGGATGGCTACACCTTC CASRPSGGADGYTF
TRBJ2-3 . . TRBV4-1 TGCGCCAGCAGCCAAGTCGTGGAGGGACAAGATACGCAGTATTTT CASSQVVEGQDTQYF
TRBJ2-5 . . TRBV5-5 TGTGCCAGCAGCTTGGAACAGCTCCAAGAGACCCAGTACTTC CASSLEQLQETQYF
TRBJ2-1 . TRBD2 TRBV7-9 TGTGCCAGCAGCTTAGCGAGATGGAGGACTAGCGGGGGGAGGGATGAGCAGTTCTTC CASSLARWRTSGGRDEQFF
TRBJ1-6 . . TRBV7-8 TGTGCCAGCACAAACGGCGGATATAATTCACCCCTCCACTTT CASTNGGYNSPLHF
TRBJ1-2 . TRBD1 TRBV6-5 TGTGCCAGCAGCCTCGACAGGGATCTCTATGGCTACACCTTC CASSLDRDLYGYTF
TRBJ1-1 . . TRBV19 TGTGCCAGTAGTATTTCATCTGAAGCTTTCTTT CASSISSEAFF
TRBJ1-2 . . TRBV6-5 TGTGCCAGCAGTTTACGGCAATTCTATGGCTACACCTTC CASSLRQFYGYTF
TRBJ2-7 once . TRBV6-5 TGTGCCAGCAGGCCTCTCGGGGAAGGTCTCTACGAGCAGTACTTC CASRPLGEGLYEQYF
TRBJ2-2 once . TRBV5-1 TGCGCCAGCAGCTTGAAGGGGGAGACCGGGGAGCTGTTTTTT CASSLKGETGELFF
TRBJ2-1 . TRBD1 TRBV27 TGTGCCAGCAGTTTATCGGGACAGGGGGGACACAATGAGCAGTTCTTC CASSLSGQGGHNEQFF
TRBJ1-1 . . TRBV25-1 TGTGCCAGCAGTGAAGGTATATCAGGGCAAGAAGCTTTCTTT CASSEGISGQEAFF
TRBJ2-7 . . TRBV13 TGTGCCAGCAGCTTAGCGGGCACGAAAGCCGAGCAGTACTTC CASSLAGTKAEQYF
TRBJ2-3 . . TRBV11-2 TGTGCCAGCAGCACCGACGGGGGATTCACAGATACGCAGTATTTT CASSTDGGFTDTQYF
TRBJ2-7 once TRBD2 TRBV4-3 TGCGCCAGCAGCCGGGAGCGGGGACCCTACGAGCAGTACTTC CASSRERGPYEQYF
TRBJ1-5 . TRBD1 TRBV10-2 TGCGCCAGCAGTGGGGGACAGTCCTATAGCAATCAGCCCCAGCATTTT CASSGGQSYSNQPQHF
TRBJ1-6 . . TRBV6-2/TRBV6-3 TGTGCCAGCAGTTATCGTACGGATAATAATTCACCCCTCCACTTT CASSYRTDNNSPLHF
TRBJ1-1 . . TRBV7-2 TGTGCCAGCAGCTCGGGACCACTCCGAGCTGAAGCTTTCTTT CASSSGPLRAEAFF
TRBJ2-2 . TRBD2 TRBV5-1 TGCGCCAGCAGCATCGGACTAGAGAACACCGGGGAGCTGTTTTTT CASSIGLENTGELFF
TRBJ2-1 . . TRBV6-1 TGTGCCAGCAGTGAGTTCGGTGGGAGCCCCTACAATGAGCAGTTCTTC CASSEFGGSPYNEQFF
TRBJ2-3 . TRBD2 TRBV18 TGTGCCAGCTCACCTACTAGCGGGGGGCGGCGAAACACAGATACGCAGTATTTT CASSPTSGGRRNTDTQYF
TRBJ2-5 . TRBD1 TRBV19 TGTGCCAGTAGTACGTCCCGGGACAGGGAGACCCAGTACTTC CASSTSRDRETQYF
TRBJ2-7 . TRBD2 TRBV6-2/TRBV6-3 TGTGCCAGCAGTTATCAACCCCGCGAGCGGGGGGGCCACGAGCAGTACTTC CASSYQPRERGGHEQYF
TRBJ1-6 . TRBD1 TRBV19 TGTGCCAGTAGTATACTAGGGGGCGAATCACCCCTCCACTTT CASSILGGESPLHF
TRBJ2-5 . TRBD2 TRBV4-3 TGCGCCAGCAGCCAAGAACTAGCGGGGCTGTACCAAGAGACCCAGTACTTC CASSQELAGLYQETQYF
TRBJ2-1 . TRBD2 TRBV7-2 TGTGCCAGCAGCTTCCTAGCGGGGGGGTTCAATGAGCAGTTCTTC CASSFLAGGFNEQFF
TRBJ1-4 . . TRBV6-2/TRBV6-3 TGTGCCAGCAGTTCCCCAGGGACCGGAAAATTACTGTTTTTT CASSSPGTGKLLFF